This is a list of T cell receptor beta chains from one sample in a study of CD8 T cells in ankylosing spondylitis. TCRdb reprocessed the 5' RACE reads via MiXCR and lists one record per CDR3 protein. The sample shows 300,000 to 350,000 distinct CDR3 sequences, under 15% of them seen only once. The sample consisted of blood, either unsorted or a sorted T cell fraction (not recorded which). These receptors originate from a male donor with ankylosing spondylitis or in good health (not recorded which). Both conserved end residues are part of each CDR3. A D gene is named only where the DNA matches it firmly. Some rows have no size entry. The others give once, few or many, or a class for an expanded clone.

TRBJ1-1 | few | . | TRBV7-9 | CASSLVGSGTEAFF | TGTGCCAGCAGCTTAGTAGGGAGTGGCACTGAAGCTTTCTTT
TRBJ2-7 | . | TRBD1 | TRBV12-5 | CASGSGTGETYEQYF | TGTGCTAGTGGTTCCGGGACAGGGGAAACCTACGAGCAGTACTTC
TRBJ1-1 | many | . | TRBV29-1 | CSVERVQEAFF | TGCAGCGTTGAAAGAGTCCAGGAAGCTTTCTTT
TRBJ1-4 | few | . | TRBV5-1 | CASSFRQGINEKLFF | TGCGCCAGCAGCTTCCGCCAGGGGATTAATGAAAAACTGTTTTTT
TRBJ2-1 | few | . | TRBV20-1 | CSADLNRGFYSGENNEQFF | TGCAGTGCTGACCTCAACAGGGGCTTCTACAGCGGGGAGAACAATGAGCAGTTCTTC
TRBJ1-5 | many | . | TRBV7-2 | CASSFEVGQPQHF | TGTGCCAGCAGCTTCGAAGTCGGTCAGCCCCAGCATTTT
TRBJ2-7 | few | TRBD2 | TRBV12-3/TRBV12-4 | CASSTRLAGLHEQYF | TGTGCCAGCAGTACGAGACTAGCGGGACTCCACGAGCAGTACTTC
TRBJ2-5 | . | TRBD2 | TRBV3-1 | CASSFTSGGGETQYF | TGTGCCAGCAGTTTCACTAGCGGGGGAGGGGAGACCCAGTACTTC
TRBJ1-1 | . | . | TRBV29-1 | CSVEPRNTEAFF | TGCAGCGTTGAACCCCGGAACACTGAAGCTTTCTTT
TRBJ1-2 | . | . | TRBV29-1 | CSVDPEGDYGYTF | TGCAGCGTTGATCCGGAAGGGGACTATGGCTACACCTTC
TRBJ2-3 | . | . | TRBV3-1 | CASSQGRGTSTDTQYF | TGTGCCAGCAGCCAAGGTAGAGGGACTAGCACAGATACGCAGTATTTT
TRBJ1-1 | . | TRBD1 | TRBV5-6 | CASSQRDRANTEAFF | TGTGCCAGCAGCCAGCGGGACAGGGCGAACACTGAAGCTTTCTTT
TRBJ2-7 | few | TRBD2 | TRBV7-9 | CASTIWAGGAYEQYF | TGTGCCAGCACCATTTGGGCGGGGGGCGCCTACGAGCAGTACTTC
TRBJ2-3 | . | TRBD2 | TRBV12-3/TRBV12-4 | CASSFGTTGSTDTQYF | TGTGCCAGCAGTTTCGGGACTACCGGGAGCACAGATACGCAGTATTTT
TRBJ2-7 | . | . | TRBV11-1 | CASSLMGEQYF | TGTGCCAGCAGCTTGATGGGCGAGCAGTACTTC
TRBJ2-6 | few | . | TRBV11-2 | CASSQGFSGANVLTF | TGTGCCAGCAGTCAAGGATTTTCTGGGGCCAACGTCCTGACTTTC
TRBJ2-5 | many | TRBD2 | TRBV20-1 | CSARPSGVQETQYF | TGCAGTGCTAGACCTAGCGGGGTGCAAGAGACCCAGTACTTC
TRBJ1-2 | . | . | TRBV7-9 | CASSIEGRGYTF | TGTGCCAGCAGCATCGAGGGTCGGGGCTACACCTTC
TRBJ1-1 | . | . | TRBV6-6 | CASSYDTEAFF | TGTGCCAGCAGTTACGACACTGAAGCTTTCTTT
TRBJ1-2 | . | . | TRBV29-1 | CSVEQGSIGYTF | TGCAGCGTTGAACAGGGTTCCATTGGCTACACCTTC
TRBJ1-1 | . | TRBD1 | TRBV30 | CASSGQGRPEAFF | TGTGCCTCTTCCGGACAGGGTCGACCTGAAGCTTTCTTT
TRBJ1-2 | few | TRBD1 | TRBV4-1 | CASSQDFNRGYGYTF | TGCGCCAGCAGCCAAGATTTTAACAGGGGCTATGGCTACACCTTC
TRBJ2-6 | few | TRBD1 | TRBV10-3 | CAISPGTGQSSGANVLTF | TGTGCCATCAGCCCCGGGACAGGACAGAGCTCTGGGGCCAACGTCCTGACTTTC
TRBJ2-3 | . | TRBD2 | TRBV5-1 | CASSLGPGGNTDTQYF | TGCGCCAGCAGCTTAGGACCGGGAGGAAACACAGATACGCAGTATTTT
TRBJ2-1 | . | TRBD2 | TRBV29-1 | CSVTGLAGSSYNEQFF | TGCAGCGTTACCGGACTAGCGGGAAGCTCCTACAATGAGCAGTTCTTC
TRBJ2-1 | . | . | TRBV5-6 | CASSLVSGTYNEQFF | TGTGCCAGCAGCTTGGTGTCAGGGACCTACAATGAGCAGTTCTTC
TRBJ2-7 | . | . | TRBV7-9 | CASSLNAFDEQYF | TGTGCCAGCAGCTTAAACGCCTTCGACGAGCAGTACTTC
TRBJ2-1 | few | . | TRBV30 | CAWTPDPTGRNEQFF | TGTGCCTGGACCCCCGACCCAACCGGGCGCAATGAGCAGTTCTTC
TRBJ2-3 | . | . | TRBV7-9 | CASILARTATDTQYF | TGTGCCAGCATCCTTGCCCGGACGGCCACAGATACGCAGTATTTT
TRBJ2-1 | few | TRBD1 | TRBV20-1 | CSARALGTGSYNEQFF | TGCAGTGCTAGAGCCCTCGGGACAGGTTCCTACAATGAGCAGTTCTTC
TRBJ1-1 | . | TRBD1 | TRBV11-2 | CASSLGTGAAFF | TGTGCCAGCAGCTTAGGGACAGGGGCGGCTTTCTTT
TRBJ1-1 | . | . | TRBV3-1 | CASSITKTMNTEAFF | TGTGCCAGCAGCATTACTAAGACCATGAACACTGAAGCTTTCTTT
TRBJ2-3 | few | TRBD1 | TRBV4-1 | CASSHPWDRGPDTQYF | TGCGCCAGCAGCCACCCATGGGACAGGGGACCAGATACGCAGTATTTT